The 8 T cell receptor beta chains below come from one sample, sequenced in a study of response to subunit inactivated influenza vaccine. TCRdb ran MiXCR on the RT-PCR reads and lists one entry per CDR3 protein. The profile covers fewer than 600,000 distinct CDR3 sequences, with 7.2% appearing a single time and 13% taken by the ten largest. Sample: PBMCs from blood, taken 23 to 25 months after vaccination. Receptors were obtained from a man aged 50 to 75 who received an inactivated influenza vaccine.

This clonotype has just a few counts. The chain carries TRBV12-3 or TRBV12-4 and TRBJ2-3; 7 bases map to TRBD1. This CDR3 spans 14 amino acids. V trimming: 6 bases; J trimming: 6 bases; junction bases outside the gene matches: 9. CDR3 DNA: TGTGCCAGCAGCCAAGACAGGGTCGTGGATACGCAGTATTTT. Protein sequence: CASSQDRVVDTQYF.

A few counts support this clonotype. The chain combines TRBV11-2 with TRBJ2-5; 7 bases map to TRBD1. Germline-derived CDR1 and CDR2 are SGHAT and FQNNGV. The CDR3 contains 16 residues. After removal of 5 bases from V and 1 base from J, the junction contained 10 bases not matched to a gene. The CDR3 loop is CASSRSGTAPQETQYF. The CDR3 bases are TGTGCCAGCAGCCGTTCCGGGACAGCACCCCAAGAGACCCAGTACTTC.

This clonotype was seen only a few times. The chain has TRBV5-6 and TRBJ2-1; 12 bases are shared with TRBD2. There are 15 residues in the CDR3. CDR1 SGHDT and CDR2 YYEEEE come from the germline V gene. V shed 4 bases and J 8 bases; nucleotides not matched to a gene: 7. The CDR3 here is CASSVRLAGAYEQFF. The DNA of the CDR3 is TGTGCCAGCAGCGTACGACTAGCGGGAGCCTATGAGCAGTTCTTC.

This clonotype was counted ten times or more. V usage is TRBV4-3 and J usage is TRBJ2-2; TRBD2 agrees at 12 bases. Germline lookup yields CDR1 LGHNA and CDR2 YSLEER. CDR3 size: 17 residues. V lost 4 bases and J lost 0; bases outside the gene matches: 3. CDR3 nucleotide sequence: TGCGCCAGCAGCCCGGGACTAGCGGGCGCGAACACCGGGGAGCTGTTTTTT. Its translation: CASSPGLAGANTGELFF.

Only a few counts were recorded for this clonotype. The chain couples TRBV6-5 to TRBJ2-7; 7 positions match TRBD1. The ends lost 2 bases at V and 1 base at J; junction bases unmatched: 5. Germline V CDR1 and CDR2: MNHEY, SVGAGI. The CDR3 consists of 15 residues. The CDR3, as DNA: TGTGCCAGCAGTTACGACCGGGACAGTTCCTACGAGCAGTACTTC. Residues: CASSYDRDSSYEQYF.

This clonotype has a count of ten or more. CDR3 in DNA: TGTGCCACGCAGGACCGAGATACGCAGTATTTT. Amino acids: CATQDRDTQYF. This chain joins TRBV19 and TRBJ2-3; D is unclear. Trimming left V 10 bases short and J 5 bases short, with 10 bases between. The germline gives CDR1 LNHDA, CDR2 SQIVND (reference sequence). CDR3 length equals 11 residues.

This clonotype appeared a few times. The chain joins TRBV9 to TRBJ2-3; 14 bases match TRBD2. In germline, CDR1 is SGDLS, CDR2 YYNGEE. This CDR3 contains 17 residues. The trim removed 4 bases at V and 6 bases at J, leaving 10 bases unmatched. The CDR3 loop reads CASSSGLAGGQGDTQYF. As DNA, the CDR3 is TGTGCCAGCAGCTCCGGACTAGCGGGGGGCCAGGGGGATACGCAGTATTTT.

The chain combines TRBV4-2 with TRBJ1-1, with 7 bases fitting TRBD1. V lost 9 bases and J lost 3; bases outside the gene matches: 13. In germline, CDR1 is LGHNA, CDR2 YNFKEQ. This CDR3 has 15 amino acids. CDR3 region: CARRHRDRADTEAFF. Here the CDR3 DNA reads TGTGCCAGACGCCATCGCGACAGGGCGGACACTGAAGCTTTCTTT.